A single sample gave rise to the 16 T cell receptor beta chains below, sequenced in a study of blood T cell repertoires in COVID-19. TCRdb's table, derived via immunoSEQ multiplex PCR, lists solely in-frame clones and lacks some. This sample yields some 220,000 clones, of which about nine tenths are seen a single time; roughly 0.89% belongs to the top ten. Specimen: peripheral blood. These receptors all come from a young man with COVID-19, enrolled during active disease.

The V gene is TRBV5-1, the J gene TRBJ2-7, with TRBD1 identical over 7 bases. The germline V gene encodes CDR1 SGHRS and CDR2 YFSETQ. This CDR3 spans 14 amino acids. V lost 4 bases to trimming and J lost 2 bases; unmatched junction nucleotides: 6. This CDR3 is CASSPTGSPYEQYF. CDR3 nucleotide sequence: TGCGCCAGCAGCCCGACAGGGTCTCCCTACGAGCAGTACTTC.

This clone has just one count. V is TRBV5-1 and J is TRBJ1-1, with 10 bases lining up with TRBD1. The length of the CDR3 is 13 residues. V lost 2 bases to trimming and J lost 7 bases; unmatched junction nucleotides: 2. CDR1 is SGHRS, CDR2 YFSETQ, per germline. In DNA form, the CDR3 reads TGCGCCAGCAGCTTTCGGACAGGGGGTGAAGCTTTCTTT. Translation gives CASSFRTGGEAFF.

This clone was seen once. The CDR3 DNA sequence: TGTGCCAGCAGTGCGGGGACAGCCATGAACACTGAAGCTTTCTTT. It yields the protein CASSAGTAMNTEAFF. The gene calls are TRBV2 and TRBJ1-1, with 7 bases fitting TRBD1. The CDR3 runs to 15 residues. Trimming took 4 bases from V and 0 from J; bases not matched to a gene: 5. From germline, CDR1 is SNHLY and CDR2 FYNNEI.

The chain recombines TRBV6-6 with TRBJ1-3, with TRBD1 as a possible D gene (6 bases). Germline-derived CDR1 and CDR2 are MNHNY and SVGAGI (reference sequence). Trimming left V 5 bases short and J 0 bases short, with 8 bases between. The CDR3 consists of 14 residues. The CDR3 region has the DNA TGTGCCAGCAGTCAGGGGTACTCTGGAAACACCATATATTTT. As protein: CASSQGYSGNTIYF.

This rearrangement joins TRBV4-1 to TRBJ1-2; 7 bases align to TRBD1. CDR3 length: 16 amino acids. Germline V gene data show CDR1 as MGHRA and CDR2 as YSYEKL. V shed 3 bases, J shed 4 bases, and the junction held 11 bases outside the gene matches. CDR3 in amino acids: CASSQPSRQGFYGYTF. DNA for the CDR3: TGCGCCAGCAGCCAGCCTTCCAGACAGGGCTTCTATGGCTACACCTTC.

This chain joins TRBV7-7 and TRBJ2-2; maybe TRBD1 (5 bases). Per the germline V gene, CDR1 is SSHAT and CDR2 is FNYEAQ (reference sequence). V was pared by 3 bases and J by 4 bases, with 12 bases between. This CDR3 has 15 residues. The CDR3 coding sequence is TGTGCCAGCAGCTTGGGGCAGGGTGTCACCGGGGAGCTGTTTTTT. It is translated as CASSLGQGVTGELFF.

The chain combines TRBV6-5 with TRBJ1-6; TRBD1 agrees at 10 bases. The germline V gene encodes CDR1 MNHEY and CDR2 SVGAGI. The CDR3 totals 15 residues. Trimming at V came to 6 bases and at J to 7 bases, leaving 6 bases not matched to a gene. The CDR3 bases are TGTGCCAGCAGGAAGGAGGACAGGGGGAATTCACCCCTCCACTTT. This sequence encodes CASRKEDRGNSPLHF.

The CDR3 sequence is CAADVSGANVLTF. In DNA, the CDR3 is TGTGCCGCGGATGTTTCTGGGGCCAACGTCCTGACTTTC. The chain uses TRBV30 and TRBJ2-6; no firm D call. The CDR3 contains 13 residues. V was clipped by 8 bases and J by 1 base, with 9 bases between them. Per germline, CDR1 GTSNPN and CDR2 SVGIG (reference sequence).

The rearrangement joins TRBV6-1 to TRBJ1-3; D is ambiguous. CDR1 and CDR2 (germline): MNHNS, SASEGT. The V and J ends lost 0 bases and 5 bases respectively, with 17 bases between them. CDR3 length equals 17 residues. CDR3 in amino acids: CASSEARHPGLRNTIYF. CDR3 DNA: TGTGCCAGCAGTGAAGCTCGCCACCCCGGGTTGAGAAACACCATATATTTT.

The rearrangement uses TRBV12-3 or TRBV12-4 and TRBJ1-2; D is possibly TRBD1 (5 bases). CDR3 length equals 12 residues. With 6 bases removed from V and 5 bases from J, the gap between germline ends came to 10 bases. The CDR3 DNA reads TGTGCCAGCAGCTGGGGGGTTTATGGCTACACCTTC. Protein sequence: CASSWGVYGYTF.

CDR3 DNA sequence: TGCGCCAGCAGCTTACCCTCTTGCGGGGGCAACAATGAGCAGTTCTTC. Translation: CASSLPSCGGNNEQFF. The chain has TRBV5-1 and TRBJ2-1; D is possibly TRBD2 (7 bases). CDR3 size: 16 residues. V was shortened by 2 bases and J by 5 bases, with 17 bases between the two germline ends. Germline CDR1 SGHRS, CDR2 YFSETQ. The whole variable domain, remainder taken from reference TRBV5-1 and TRBJ2-1, is KAGVTQTPRYLIKTRGQQVTLSCSPISGHRSVSWYQQTPGQGLQFLFEYFSETQRNKGNFPGRFSGRQFSNSRSEMNVSTLELGDSALYLCASSLPSCGGNNEQFFGPGTRLTVL.

V is TRBV7-3 and J is TRBJ1-5; 7 bases agree with TRBD1. CDR3 length: 14 amino acids. The V gene end was trimmed by 3 bases and the J gene end by 5 bases; junction bases not matched to a gene: 4. Per germline, CDR1 SGHTA and CDR2 FQGTGA. The CDR3 DNA is TGTGCCAGCAGCTTCATTCAGGGGGATCAGCCCCAGCATTTT. Translating it yields CASSFIQGDQPQHF. The whole variable domain, filled in from reference TRBV7-3 and TRBJ1-5, reads GAGVSQTPSNKVTEKGKYVELRCDPISGHTALYWYRQSLGQGPEFLIYFQGTGAADDSGLPNDRFFAVRPEGSVSTLKIQRTERGDSAVYLCASSFIQGDQPQHFGDGTRLSIL.

J is TRBJ1-2 and V is TRBV5-4, with D perhaps matching TRBD1 (5 bases). The CDR3 runs to 13 residues. The V and J ends lost 8 bases and 3 bases respectively, with 14 bases between them. Germline CDR1 is SGHNT and CDR2 is YYREEE (reference sequence). In DNA form, the CDR3 reads TGTGCCAGTAGCCAAGCAGGGTACTATGGCTACACCTTC. Amino acids: CASSQAGYYGYTF.

V and J are TRBV5-1 and TRBJ1-2; D is undetermined. V lost 7 bases to trimming and J lost 3 bases, with 16 bases between them. The CDR3 is 14 residues long. CDR1 and CDR2 from the germline V gene are SGHRS and YFSETQ. The CDR3: CASGQTHSDYGYTF. CDR3 bases: TGCGCCAGCGGTCAGACTCATTCGGACTATGGCTACACCTTC.

The J gene is TRBJ2-6, the V gene TRBV11-3, with 7 bases lining up with TRBD2. J was trimmed by 3 bases and V by 3 bases; bases with no gene match: 5. CDR3 length: 16 residues. The germline V gene encodes CDR1 SGHNT and CDR2 YENEEA. The CDR3 sequence is CASSLGGVRGANVLTF. The CDR3 DNA follows: TGTGCCAGCAGCTTGGGAGGGGTGCGTGGGGCCAACGTCCTGACTTTC.

This chain connects TRBV6-5 to TRBJ2-5; 8 bases line up with TRBD2. The ends lost 9 bases at V and 6 bases at J; junction bases unmatched: 12. The germline CDR1 and CDR2 sequences are MNHEY and SVGAGI. CDR3 length: 14 amino acids. CDR3 sequence: CASSPTSVAKTQYF. CDR3 coding DNA: TGTGCCAGTTCGCCGACTAGCGTGGCCAAGACCCAGTACTTC.